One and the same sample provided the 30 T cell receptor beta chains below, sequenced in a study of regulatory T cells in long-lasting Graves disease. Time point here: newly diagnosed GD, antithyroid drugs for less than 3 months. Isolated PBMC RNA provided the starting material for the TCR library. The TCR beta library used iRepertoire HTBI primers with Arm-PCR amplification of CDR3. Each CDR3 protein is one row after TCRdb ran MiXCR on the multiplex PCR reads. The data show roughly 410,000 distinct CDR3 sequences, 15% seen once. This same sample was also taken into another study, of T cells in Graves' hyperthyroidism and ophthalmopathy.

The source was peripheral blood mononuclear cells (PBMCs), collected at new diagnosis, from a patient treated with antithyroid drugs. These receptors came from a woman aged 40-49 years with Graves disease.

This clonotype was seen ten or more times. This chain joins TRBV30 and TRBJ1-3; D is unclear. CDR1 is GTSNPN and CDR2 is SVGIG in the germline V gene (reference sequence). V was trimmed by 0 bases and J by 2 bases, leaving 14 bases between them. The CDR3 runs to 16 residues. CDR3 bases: TGTGCCTGGAGTGTACCCCGACCATCTACTGGAAACACCATATATTTT. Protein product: CAWSVPRPSTGNTIYF.

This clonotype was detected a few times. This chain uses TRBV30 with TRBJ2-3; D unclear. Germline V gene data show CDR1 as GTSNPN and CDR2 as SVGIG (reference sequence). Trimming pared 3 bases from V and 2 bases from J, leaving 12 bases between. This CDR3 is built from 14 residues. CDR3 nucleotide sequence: TGTGCCTGGAGGGGGATAGTACACACAGATACGCAGTATTTT. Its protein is CAWRGIVHTDTQYF.

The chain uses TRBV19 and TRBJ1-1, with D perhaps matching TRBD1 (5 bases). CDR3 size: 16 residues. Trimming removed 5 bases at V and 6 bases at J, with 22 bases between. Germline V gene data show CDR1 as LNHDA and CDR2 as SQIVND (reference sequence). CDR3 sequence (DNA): TGTGCCAGTAGTCGAGACAAGAGTGCAAGGGGAGCTGAAGCTTTCTTT. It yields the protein CASSRDKSARGAEAFF.

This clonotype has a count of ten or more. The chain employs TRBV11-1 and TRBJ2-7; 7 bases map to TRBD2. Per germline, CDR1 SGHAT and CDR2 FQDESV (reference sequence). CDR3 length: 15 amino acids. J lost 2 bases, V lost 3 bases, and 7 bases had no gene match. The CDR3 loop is CASSFLAGQTYEQYF. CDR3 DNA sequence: TGTGCCAGCAGCTTCTTAGCGGGCCAAACCTACGAGCAGTACTTC.

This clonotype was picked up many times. CDR3 DNA sequence: TGTGCCAGCAGCCTAGGTTTGGTTGTCTACAATGAGCAGTTCTTC. Protein sequence: CASSLGLVVYNEQFF. The chain joins TRBV11-3 to TRBJ2-1; unclear D gene. V lost 5 bases, J lost 3 bases, and 14 bases lay in between. CDR1 is SGHNT, CDR2 YENEEA, per germline. This CDR3 region has 15 residues.

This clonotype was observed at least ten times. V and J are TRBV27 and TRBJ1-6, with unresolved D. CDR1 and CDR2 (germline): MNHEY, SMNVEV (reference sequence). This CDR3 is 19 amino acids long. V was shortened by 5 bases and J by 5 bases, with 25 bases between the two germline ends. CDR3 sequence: CASSPFRPFDPTHNSPLHF. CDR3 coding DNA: TGTGCCAGCAGTCCTTTCAGACCTTTCGACCCTACTCATAATTCACCCCTCCACTTT.

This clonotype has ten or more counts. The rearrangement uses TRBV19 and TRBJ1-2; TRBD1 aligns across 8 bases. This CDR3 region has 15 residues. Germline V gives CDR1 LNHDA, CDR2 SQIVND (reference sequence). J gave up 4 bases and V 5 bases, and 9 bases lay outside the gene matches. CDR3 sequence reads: CASSDQDRVLYGYTF. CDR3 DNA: TGTGCCAGTAGTGACCAGGACAGGGTTCTCTATGGCTACACCTTC.

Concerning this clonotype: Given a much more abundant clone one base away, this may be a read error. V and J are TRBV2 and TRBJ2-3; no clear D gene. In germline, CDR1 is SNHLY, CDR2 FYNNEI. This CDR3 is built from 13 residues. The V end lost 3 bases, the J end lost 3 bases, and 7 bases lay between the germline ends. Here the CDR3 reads CASSDGETDTQYF. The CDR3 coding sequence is TGTGCCAGCAGTGACGGCGAGACAGATACGCAGTATTTT.

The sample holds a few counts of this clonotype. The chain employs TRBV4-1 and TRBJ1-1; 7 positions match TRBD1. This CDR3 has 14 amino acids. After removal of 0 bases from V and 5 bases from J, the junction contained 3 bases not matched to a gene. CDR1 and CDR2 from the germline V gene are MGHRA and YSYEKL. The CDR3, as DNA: TGCGCCAGCAGCCAAGAATCAGGGGGAACTGAAGCTTTCTTT. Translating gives CASSQESGGTEAFF.

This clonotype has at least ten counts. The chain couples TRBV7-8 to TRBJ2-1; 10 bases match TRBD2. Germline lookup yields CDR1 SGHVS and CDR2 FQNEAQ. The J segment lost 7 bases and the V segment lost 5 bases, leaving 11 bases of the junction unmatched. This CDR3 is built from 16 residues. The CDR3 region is CASSPHAAGGPNEQFF. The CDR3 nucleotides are TGTGCCAGCAGCCCCCACGCAGCGGGAGGGCCGAATGAGCAGTTCTTC. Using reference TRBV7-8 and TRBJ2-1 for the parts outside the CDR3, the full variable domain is GAGVSQSPRYKVAKRGQDVALRCDPISGHVSLFWYQQALGQGPEFLTYFQNEAQLDKSGLPSDRFFAERPEGSVSTLKIQRTQQEDSAVYLCASSPHAAGGPNEQFFGPGTRLTVL.

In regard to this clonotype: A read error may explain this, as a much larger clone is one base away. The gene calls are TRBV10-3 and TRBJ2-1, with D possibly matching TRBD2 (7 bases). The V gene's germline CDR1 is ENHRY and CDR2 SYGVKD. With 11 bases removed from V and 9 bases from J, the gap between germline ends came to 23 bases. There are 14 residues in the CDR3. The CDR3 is CALPSGGKSTEQFF. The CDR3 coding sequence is TGTGCCCTCCCCTCGGGGGGCAAGTCCACTGAGCAGTTCTTC.

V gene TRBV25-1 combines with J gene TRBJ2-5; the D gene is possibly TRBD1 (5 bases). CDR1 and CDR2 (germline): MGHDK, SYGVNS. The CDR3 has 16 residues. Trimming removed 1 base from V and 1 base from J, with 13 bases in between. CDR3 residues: CASSEWGDRVQETQYF. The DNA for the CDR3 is TGTGCCAGCAGTGAATGGGGCGATCGGGTCCAAGAGACCCAGTACTTC. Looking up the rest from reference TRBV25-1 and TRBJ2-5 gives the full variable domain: EADIYQTPRYLVIGTGKKITLECSQTMGHDKMYWYQQDPGMELHLIHYSYGVNSTEKGDLSSESTVSRIRTEHFPLTLESARPSHTSQYLCASSEWGDRVQETQYFGPGTRLLVL.

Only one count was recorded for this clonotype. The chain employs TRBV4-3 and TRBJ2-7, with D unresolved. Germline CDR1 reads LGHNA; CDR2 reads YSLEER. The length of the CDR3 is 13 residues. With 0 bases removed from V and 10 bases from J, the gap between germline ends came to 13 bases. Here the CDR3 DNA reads TGCGCCAGCAGCCAAGATCGGGTGGGTGGCCAGTACTTC. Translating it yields CASSQDRVGGQYF.

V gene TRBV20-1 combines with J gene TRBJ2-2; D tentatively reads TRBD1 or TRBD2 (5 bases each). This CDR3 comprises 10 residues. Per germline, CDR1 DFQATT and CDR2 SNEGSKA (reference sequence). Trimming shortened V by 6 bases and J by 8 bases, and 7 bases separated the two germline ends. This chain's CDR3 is CSAGAGELFF. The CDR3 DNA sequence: TGCAGTGCCGGGGCAGGGGAGCTGTTTTTT.

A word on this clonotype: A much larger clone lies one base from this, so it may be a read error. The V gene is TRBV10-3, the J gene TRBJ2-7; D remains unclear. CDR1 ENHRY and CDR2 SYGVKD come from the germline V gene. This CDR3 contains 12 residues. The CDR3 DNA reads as TGTGCCATCAGTGCACTCTCCTACGAGCAGCACTTC. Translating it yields CAISALSYEQHF.

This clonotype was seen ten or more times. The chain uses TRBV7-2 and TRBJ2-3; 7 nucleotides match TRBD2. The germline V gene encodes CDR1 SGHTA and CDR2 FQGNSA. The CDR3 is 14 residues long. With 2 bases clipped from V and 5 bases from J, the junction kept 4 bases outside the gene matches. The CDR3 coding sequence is TGTGCCAGCAGCTTACGACTAGCACGAGATACGCAGTATTTT. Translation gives CASSLRLARDTQYF.

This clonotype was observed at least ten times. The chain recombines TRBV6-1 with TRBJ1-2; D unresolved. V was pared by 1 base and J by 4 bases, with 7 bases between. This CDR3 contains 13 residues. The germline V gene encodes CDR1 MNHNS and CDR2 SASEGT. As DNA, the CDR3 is TGTGCCAGCAGTGAAGGGGTGGGCTATGGCTACACCTTC. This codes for CASSEGVGYGYTF.

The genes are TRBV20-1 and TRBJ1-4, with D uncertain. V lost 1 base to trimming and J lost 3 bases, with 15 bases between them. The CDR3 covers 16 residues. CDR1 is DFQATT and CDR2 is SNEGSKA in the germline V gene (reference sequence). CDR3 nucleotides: TGCAGTGCTAGAGCGGGGTGGACGAGATCTAATGAAAAACTGTTTTTT. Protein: CSARAGWTRSNEKLFF.

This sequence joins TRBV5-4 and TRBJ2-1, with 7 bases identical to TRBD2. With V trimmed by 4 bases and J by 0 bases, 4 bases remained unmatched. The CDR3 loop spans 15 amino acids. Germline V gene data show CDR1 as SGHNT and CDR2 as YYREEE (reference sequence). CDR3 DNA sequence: TGTGCCAGCAGCAACGGGGGGAGCTCCTACAATGAGCAGTTCTTC. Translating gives CASSNGGSSYNEQFF.

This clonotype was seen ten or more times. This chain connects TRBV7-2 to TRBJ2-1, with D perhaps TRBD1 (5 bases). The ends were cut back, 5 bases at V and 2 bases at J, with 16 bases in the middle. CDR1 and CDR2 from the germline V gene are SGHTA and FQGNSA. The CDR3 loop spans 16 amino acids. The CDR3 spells CASSTTEPYAYNEQFF. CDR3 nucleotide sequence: TGTGCCAGCAGCACGACAGAACCTTACGCCTACAATGAGCAGTTCTTC.

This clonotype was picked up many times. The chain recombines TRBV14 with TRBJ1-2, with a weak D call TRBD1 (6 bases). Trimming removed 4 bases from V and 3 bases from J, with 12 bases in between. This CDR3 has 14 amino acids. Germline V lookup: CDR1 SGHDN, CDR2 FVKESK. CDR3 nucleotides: TGTGCCAGCAGCCTGCCAGGGGCATACTATGGCTACACCTTC. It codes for CASSLPGAYYGYTF.

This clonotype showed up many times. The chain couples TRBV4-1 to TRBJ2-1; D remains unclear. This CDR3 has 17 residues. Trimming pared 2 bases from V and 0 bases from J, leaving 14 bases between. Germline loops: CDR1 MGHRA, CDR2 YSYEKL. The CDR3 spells CASSQPPSESSYNEQFF. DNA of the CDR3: TGCGCCAGCAGCCAACCCCCGAGCGAGAGCTCCTACAATGAGCAGTTCTTC.

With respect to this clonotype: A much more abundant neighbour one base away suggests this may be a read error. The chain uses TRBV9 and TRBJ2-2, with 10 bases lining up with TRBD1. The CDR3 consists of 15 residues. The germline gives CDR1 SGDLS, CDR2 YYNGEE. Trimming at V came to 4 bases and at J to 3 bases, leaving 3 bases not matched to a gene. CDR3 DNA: TGTGCCAGCAGCCCCGGGACAGGGGACACCGGGGAGCTGTTTTTT. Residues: CASSPGTGDTGELFF.

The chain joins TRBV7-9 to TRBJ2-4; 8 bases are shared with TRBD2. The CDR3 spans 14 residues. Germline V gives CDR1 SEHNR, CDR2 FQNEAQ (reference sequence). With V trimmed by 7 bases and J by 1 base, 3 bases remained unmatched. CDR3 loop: CASTGGAAKNIQYF. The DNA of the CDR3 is TGTGCCAGCACCGGGGGGGCGGCCAAAAACATTCAGTACTTC. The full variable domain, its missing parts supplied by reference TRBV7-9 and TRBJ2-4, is DTGVSQNPRHKITKRGQNVTFRCDPISEHNRLYWYRQTLGQGPEFLTYFQNEAQLEKSRLLSDRFSAERPKGSFSTLEIQRTEQGDSAMYLCASTGGAAKNIQYFGAGTRLSVL.

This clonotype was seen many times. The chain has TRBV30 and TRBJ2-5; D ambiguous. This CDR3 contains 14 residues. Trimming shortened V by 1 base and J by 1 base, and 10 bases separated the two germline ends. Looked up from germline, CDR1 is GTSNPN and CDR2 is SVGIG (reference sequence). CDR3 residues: CAWSEQYLQETQYF. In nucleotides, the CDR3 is TGTGCCTGGAGTGAACAGTACCTCCAAGAGACCCAGTACTTC.

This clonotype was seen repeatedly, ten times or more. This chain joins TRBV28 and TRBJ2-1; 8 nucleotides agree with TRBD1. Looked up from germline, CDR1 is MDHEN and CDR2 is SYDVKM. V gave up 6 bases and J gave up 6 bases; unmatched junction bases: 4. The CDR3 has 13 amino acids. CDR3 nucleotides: TGTGCCAGCAGGCCAGGACAGGGCAATGAGCAGTTCTTC. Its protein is CASRPGQGNEQFF.

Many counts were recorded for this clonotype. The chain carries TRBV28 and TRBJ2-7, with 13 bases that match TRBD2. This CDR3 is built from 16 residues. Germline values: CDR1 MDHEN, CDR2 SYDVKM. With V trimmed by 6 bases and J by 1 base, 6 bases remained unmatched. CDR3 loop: CASRLTSGRGSYEQYF. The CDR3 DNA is TGTGCCAGCAGACTAACTAGCGGGAGGGGTTCCTACGAGCAGTACTTC.

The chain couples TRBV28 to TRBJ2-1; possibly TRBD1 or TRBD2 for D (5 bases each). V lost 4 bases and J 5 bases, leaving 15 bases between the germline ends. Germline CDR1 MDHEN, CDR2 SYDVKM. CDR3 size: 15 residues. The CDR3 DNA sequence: TGTGCCAGCAGTTGGGAGACAGCGCTAGACAATGAGCAGTTCTTC. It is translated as CASSWETALDNEQFF.

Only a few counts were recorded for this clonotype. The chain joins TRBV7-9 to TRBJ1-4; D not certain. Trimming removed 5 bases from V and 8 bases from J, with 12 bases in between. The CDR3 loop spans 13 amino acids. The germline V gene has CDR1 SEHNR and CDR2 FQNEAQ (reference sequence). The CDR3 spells CASSALTGEKLFF. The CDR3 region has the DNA TGTGCCAGCAGCGCCCTGACGGGGGAAAAACTGTTTTTT.

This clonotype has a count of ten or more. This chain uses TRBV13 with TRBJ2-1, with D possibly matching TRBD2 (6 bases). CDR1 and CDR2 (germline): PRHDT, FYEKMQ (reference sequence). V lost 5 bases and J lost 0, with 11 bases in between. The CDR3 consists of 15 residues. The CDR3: CASSAPTSSYNEQFF. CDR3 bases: TGTGCCAGCAGCGCCCCGACTAGCTCCTACAATGAGCAGTTCTTC.